The clone carrying this T cell receptor (beta chain) was counted between two and nine times. The antigen remains unidentified. The germline V gene encodes CDR1 SGHNT and CDR2 YYREEE (reference sequence). Trimming left V 0 bases short and J 0 bases short, with 3 bases between. This CDR3 has 13 amino acids. Donors sampled were nominally healthy, though unrecorded immune exposures were likely. This sample is drawn from a study of cytomegalovirus exposure and HLA in healthy donors. The PCR had 60 Vbeta and 13 Jbeta primers. TCRdb's table, derived via immunoSEQ multiplex PCR, lists solely in-frame clones and lacks some. The sample records 110,000 to 150,000 clones, 73% being singletons. Study-wide points: The number of N-insertions in an Asian-associated ancestry cluster was reportedly below the approximately 700-donor mean in a later analysis. Solely CMV serostatus was available to characterize immune exposure. A few chains linked to CMV were shown in vitro to be specific for CMV antigens.

The V call is TRBV5-4, the J call TRBJ1-1; D uncertain. The sequenced sample was PBMCs. This sequence originates from a woman in her 40s in good health and CMV-seronegative. Here the CDR3 DNA reads TGTGCCAGCAGCTTGGCAGTGAACACTGAAGCTTTCTTT. Translating it yields CASSLAVNTEAFF.